These 26 T cell receptor beta chains came from one sample sequenced in a study of T cells in tumors after PD-1 blockade. Generated by immunoSEQ multiplex PCR, the TCRdb table keeps only in-frame clones and is missing some. There are around 60,000 clones in the sample; 80% occur only once, and around an eighth lies in the top ten. Source: PBMCs, taken before anti-PD-1 treatment. The receptors come from a human donor with basal cell carcinoma.

The V call is TRBV19, the J call TRBJ1-2, with D perhaps TRBD1 (6 bases). Trimming cost V 6 bases and J 4 bases, with 15 bases left between them. The CDR3 consists of 14 residues. Germline lookup yields CDR1 LNHDA and CDR2 SQIVND (reference sequence). CDR3 amino acids: CASSLGGVAYGYTF. DNA of the CDR3: TGTGCCAGTAGCTTAGGGGGGGTGGCCTATGGCTACACCTTC.

This chain links TRBV7-6 with TRBJ1-6, with 7 nucleotides matching TRBD1. CDR1 SGHVS and CDR2 FNYEAQ come from the germline V gene. The CDR3 runs 17 residues. V was clipped by 5 bases and J by 4 bases; unmatched bases: 11. The CDR3 protein is CASSADRSALYNSPLHF. The CDR3 DNA sequence: TGTGCCAGCAGCGCGGACAGGTCGGCCCTGTATAATTCACCCCTCCACTTT. The variable domain in full, with the rest retrieved from reference TRBV7-6 and TRBJ1-6, is GAGVSQSPRYKVTKRGQDVALRCDPISGHVSLYWYRQALGQGPEFLTYFNYEAQQDKSGLPNDRFSAERPEGSISTLTIQRTEQRDSAMYRCASSADRSALYNSPLHFGNGTRLTVT.

This clone has just a few counts. The J gene is TRBJ1-1, the V gene TRBV13; tentative D call: TRBD1 (6 bases). This CDR3 has 20 amino acids. V lost 3 bases and J lost 0, with 26 bases in between. Germline V gene lookup returns CDR1 PRHDT and CDR2 FYEKMQ (reference sequence). The CDR3 nucleotides read TGTGCCAGCAGCTTGTACCAACGGCGGAGGGGTAGGGGGATGAACACTGAAGCTTTCTTT. Its translation is CASSLYQRRRGRGMNTEAFF.

The V call is TRBV9, the J call TRBJ2-5, with TRBD1 matching 10 bases. Germline V gene data show CDR1 as SGDLS and CDR2 as YYNGEE. J lost 4 bases, V lost 3 bases, and 3 bases had no gene match. This CDR3 has 14 residues. The CDR3 DNA sequence: TGTGCCAGCAGCGCATGGACAGGGGGAGAGACCCAGTACTTC. This sequence encodes CASSAWTGGETQYF.

The chain has TRBV5-6 and TRBJ1-5; tentative D call: TRBD1 (5 bases). This CDR3 comprises 14 residues. Trimming took off 4 bases at V and 6 bases at J, with 14 bases between the two ends. Germline CDR1 and CDR2: SGHDT and YYEEEE. CDR3 coding DNA: TGTGCCAGCAGCCGGTTTCAGGGTTTTCAGCCCCAGCATTTT. Amino acid sequence: CASSRFQGFQPQHF.

The CDR3 protein is CASSGVSGGADTQYF. CDR3 in DNA: TGTGCCAGCAGCGGGGTTAGCGGGGGGGCGGATACGCAGTATTTT. The chain combines TRBV9 with TRBJ2-3, with 11 bases identical to TRBD2. The germline V gene encodes CDR1 SGDLS and CDR2 YYNGEE. With V trimmed by 3 bases and J by 6 bases, 6 bases remained unmatched. CDR3 length: 15 residues.

The gene calls are TRBV29-1 and TRBJ2-2; a possible D gene is TRBD1 (5 bases). Deletions cut 3 bases from V and 4 bases from J, with 12 bases between. Per the germline V gene, CDR1 is SQVTM and CDR2 is ANQGSEA. This CDR3 has 14 amino acids. The CDR3 nucleotides read TGCAGCGTTGAGGGGCAGGGTGGCACCGGGGAGCTGTTTTTT. Translating it yields CSVEGQGGTGELFF.

This clone occurred a few times. This chain connects TRBV7-9 to TRBJ2-1; unclear D gene. Germline CDR1 is SEHNR and CDR2 is FQNEAQ (reference sequence). Trimming took 3 bases from V and 6 from J, leaving 9 bases between them. CDR3 length: 13 amino acids. CDR3 amino acids: CASSFSSINEQFF. Written as DNA, the CDR3 is TGTGCCAGCAGCTTTTCCAGCATCAATGAGCAGTTCTTC.

This clone has a handful of counts. This rearrangement joins TRBV6-6 to TRBJ1-2; 12 bases agree with TRBD1. The CDR3 totals 16 residues. The J segment lost 7 bases and the V segment lost 5 bases, leaving 11 bases of the junction unmatched. Germline values: CDR1 MNHNY, CDR2 SVGAGI (reference sequence). The DNA for the CDR3 is TGTGCCAGCAGTGGGACAGGGGGCTTATCGCGTGGTGGCTACACCTTC. It yields the protein CASSGTGGLSRGGYTF.

This clone was found a few times. The chain links TRBV2 to TRBJ2-4; the D is unclear. Trimming took off 7 bases at V and 1 base at J, with 8 bases between the two ends. CDR1 is SNHLY and CDR2 is FYNNEI in the germline V gene. This CDR3 is built from 13 residues. The CDR3 bases are TGTGCCAGCAAAGGGTGGGCCAAAAACATTCAGTACTTC. Protein sequence: CASKGWAKNIQYF.

The J gene is TRBJ2-2, the V gene TRBV2; 12 positions agree with TRBD2. The germline V gene has CDR1 SNHLY and CDR2 FYNNEI. The V gene end was trimmed by 6 bases and the J gene end by 3 bases; junction bases not matched to a gene: 5. The CDR3 is 16 amino acids. The CDR3 is CASRDTSGGHTGELFF. The CDR3 DNA reads TGTGCCAGCAGAGATACTAGCGGGGGGCACACCGGGGAGCTGTTTTTT.

This sequence joins TRBV7-8 and TRBJ1-6; D is undetermined. Trimming took 0 bases from V and 4 from J, leaving 7 bases between them. Germline CDR1 and CDR2: SGHVS and FQNEAQ. The CDR3 length is 15 residues. CDR3 sequence reads: CASSLAMGYNSPLHF. The CDR3 region has the DNA TGTGCCAGCAGCTTAGCGATGGGTTATAATTCACCCCTCCACTTT.

The rearrangement links TRBV2 to TRBJ2-5; the D gene is possibly TRBD1 (6 bases). Trimming pared 3 bases from V and 7 bases from J, leaving 12 bases between. CDR1 is SNHLY and CDR2 is FYNNEI in the germline V gene. CDR3 length: 13 residues. CDR3 nucleotide sequence: TGTGCCAGCAGTGACAGGGGCTCAGGGACCCAGTACTTC. This codes for CASSDRGSGTQYF. The variable domain in full, completed from reference TRBV2 and TRBJ2-5, reads EPEVTQTPSHQVTQMGQEVILRCVPISNHLYFYWYRQILGQKVEFLVSFYNNEISEKSEIFDDQFSVERPDGSNFTLKIRSTKLEDSAMYFCASSDRGSGTQYFGPGTRLLVL.

This chain links TRBV5-1 with TRBJ2-7, with 10 bases aligning to TRBD2. Per the germline V gene, CDR1 is SGHRS and CDR2 is YFSETQ. This CDR3 is built from 15 residues. The V and J ends lost 4 bases and 6 bases, in that order; junction bases with no gene match: 10. The DNA of the CDR3 is TGCGCCAGCAGCCCCCAGCGGGGGGGCCTCTCCGAGCAGTACTTC. It encodes CASSPQRGGLSEQYF.

This clone was seen a handful of times. The rearrangement links TRBV2 to TRBJ1-1; TRBD1 is a possible D gene (5 bases). CDR3 size: 12 residues. V dropped 10 bases and J dropped 1 base, with 10 bases sitting between them. Germline V gene sequence: CDR1 SNHLY, CDR2 FYNNEI. The CDR3 here is CATHRGNTEAFF. In nucleotides, the CDR3 is TGTGCCACGCATAGGGGGAACACTGAAGCTTTCTTT. The variable domain in full, completed from reference TRBV2 and TRBJ1-1, reads EPEVTQTPSHQVTQMGQEVILRCVPISNHLYFYWYRQILGQKVEFLVSFYNNEISEKSEIFDDQFSVERPDGSNFTLKIRSTKLEDSAMYFCATHRGNTEAFFGQGTRLTVV.

V gene TRBV30 combines with J gene TRBJ2-1; 15 bases map to TRBD2. This CDR3 contains 15 residues. V dropped 3 bases and J dropped 12; count of bases not matched to a gene: 9. Germline CDR1 GTSNPN, CDR2 SVGIG (reference sequence). CDR3 DNA: TGTGCCTGGAGCCGAGGACTAGCGGGGGGGCGGGGGCAGTTCTTC. This sequence encodes CAWSRGLAGGRGQFF.

The chain is built from TRBV10-3 and TRBJ2-1, with 7 bases lining up with TRBD1. Germline V gene data show CDR1 as ENHRY and CDR2 as SYGVKD. V lost 4 bases to trimming and J lost 8 bases; unmatched junction nucleotides: 8. The CDR3 runs to 14 residues. The CDR3 nucleotides read TGTGCCATCAGTGGGGGAACAGGGGCCCATGAGCAGTTCTTC. Its protein product is CAISGGTGAHEQFF.

The rearrangement joins TRBV3-1 (or the pseudogene TRBV3-2) to TRBJ1-2; no firm D call. The CDR3 extends over 16 amino acids. V gave up 3 bases and J gave up 4 bases, with 18 bases separating them. Germline V gene sequence: CDR1 LGHDT, CDR2 YNNKEL (reference sequence). CDR3 region: CASSHVYPQSSYGYTF. The CDR3 nucleotides are TGTGCCAGCAGCCACGTTTATCCCCAATCTTCCTATGGCTACACCTTC.

The chain recombines TRBV2 with TRBJ1-4, with D tentatively TRBD1 (6 bases). CDR1 SNHLY and CDR2 FYNNEI come from the germline V gene. The CDR3 runs to 14 residues. The V gene lost 9 bases and the J gene lost 4 bases, with 15 bases spanning the gap. In DNA, the CDR3 is TGTGCCAGAGAGTCCGGACAGAGTAATGAAAAACTGTTTTTT. Amino acids: CARESGQSNEKLFF.

This chain uses TRBV11-3 with TRBJ2-2; TRBD2 might be the D (6 bases). Trimming shortened V by 5 bases and J by 6 bases, and 10 bases separated the two germline ends. CDR1 is SGHNT and CDR2 is YENEEA in the germline V gene. The CDR3 totals 13 residues. The CDR3 coding sequence is TGTGCCAGCAGCCCGGGGGTCGCCGGGGAGCTGTTTTTT. Its translation: CASSPGVAGELFF.

This chain joins TRBV19 and TRBJ1-5, with D uncertain. Looked up from germline, CDR1 is LNHDA and CDR2 is SQIVND (reference sequence). The CDR3 length is 14 residues. V gave up 4 bases and J gave up 4 bases, with 11 bases separating them. The CDR3 region has the DNA TGTGCCAGTAGTACCGGACGGGGAAATCAGCCCCAGCATTTT. This encodes CASSTGRGNQPQHF.

V gene TRBV5-1 combines with J gene TRBJ2-1; D may correspond to TRBD1 or TRBD2 (6 bases each). CDR1 is SGHRS and CDR2 is YFSETQ in the germline V gene. The CDR3 runs 15 residues. Between the trimmed V and J ends, which lost 4 bases and 2 bases, there was a span of 13 bases. The CDR3 spells CASSAGGGTYNEQFF. The CDR3 DNA sequence: TGCGCCAGCAGCGCCGGAGGGGGTACCTACAATGAGCAGTTCTTC.

The V and J genes are TRBV19 and TRBJ1-5; 9 positions agree with TRBD1. This CDR3 is 14 amino acids long. After removal of 5 bases from V and 7 bases from J, the junction contained 6 bases not matched to a gene. Germline V gene lookup returns CDR1 LNHDA and CDR2 SQIVND (reference sequence). CDR3 residues: CASSSGTGLQPQHF. As DNA, the CDR3 is TGTGCCAGTAGTTCCGGGACAGGGTTACAGCCCCAGCATTTT.

The CDR3 sequence: CASRDNQIGIQYF. The CDR3, as DNA: TGTGCCAGCAGGGACAATCAAATCGGGATTCAGTACTTC. The chain is built from TRBV2 and TRBJ2-4; the D gene is possibly TRBD1 (5 bases). The CDR3 consists of 13 residues. The V end lost 6 bases, the J end lost 10 bases, and 16 bases lay between the germline ends. Per germline, CDR1 SNHLY and CDR2 FYNNEI.

This clone was recorded once. The V call is TRBV10-1, the J call TRBJ2-5; TRBD1 matches 9 bases. V dropped 8 bases and J dropped 3; count of bases not matched to a gene: 7. This CDR3 has 14 residues. The V gene's germline CDR1 is WNHNN and CDR2 SYGVQD (reference sequence). The CDR3 bases are TGCGCCAGCCGGGACAGGGCAGCCAAAGAGACCCAGTACTTC. Residues: CASRDRAAKETQYF.

This clone was seen a single time. This chain joins TRBV7-7 and TRBJ2-6, with 11 bases aligning to TRBD1. The CDR3 has 16 residues. CDR1 and CDR2 (germline): SSHAT, FNYEAQ (reference sequence). The CDR3, as DNA: TGTGCTAGCGGGGGACAGGGGGGCTCTGGGGCCAACGTCCTGACTTTC. It yields the protein CASGGQGGSGANVLTF.